These 17 T cell receptor beta chains were all obtained from the same sample, sequenced in a study of blood T cell repertoires in COVID-19. Profiled with immunoSEQ multiplex PCR; TCRdb holds only in-frame clones, not every one. The sample yields a few hundred thousand clones, around 90% seen once. The sample was peripheral blood. The source of these receptors is a woman in her forties who had recovered from COVID-19.

Turning to this clone: Other nucleotide sequences in the sample specify the same CDR3. This chain joins TRBV5-1 and TRBJ2-7; the match to TRBD2 covers 7 bases. Germline V gives CDR1 SGHRS, CDR2 YFSETQ. This CDR3 contains 15 residues. The V gene end was trimmed by 0 bases and the J gene end by 0 bases; junction bases not matched to a gene: 3. CDR3: CASSLDGGSSYEQYF. The CDR3 nucleotides are TGCGCCAGCAGCTTGGATGGCGGGAGCTCCTACGAGCAGTACTTC. Together with reference TRBV5-1 and TRBJ2-7, the CDR3 gives the full variable domain: KAGVTQTPRYLIKTRGQQVTLSCSPISGHRSVSWYQQTPGQGLQFLFEYFSETQRNKGNFPGRFSGRQFSNSRSEMNVSTLELGDSALYLCASSLDGGSSYEQYFGPGTRLTVT.

The chain has TRBV19 and TRBJ1-2; 8 nucleotides align to TRBD1. CDR1 and CDR2 (germline): LNHDA, SQIVND (reference sequence). V was clipped by 4 bases and J by 9 bases; unmatched bases: 4. The CDR3 runs to 12 residues. CDR3 bases: TGTGCCAGTAGTACCGGACAGGGTAGCTACACCTTC. Its protein product is CASSTGQGSYTF.

The chain uses TRBV30 and TRBJ1-6, with 7 nucleotides matching TRBD1. Per the germline V gene, CDR1 is GTSNPN and CDR2 is SVGIG (reference sequence). The junction had 5 bases not matched to a gene; V was cut back by 5 bases and J by 7 bases. This CDR3 contains 13 residues. CDR3 residues: CAWEGQVNSPLHF. CDR3 bases: TGTGCCTGGGAAGGACAGGTCAATTCACCCCTCCACTTT.

The V gene is TRBV5-6, the J gene TRBJ2-1; 7 nucleotides match TRBD2. In germline, CDR1 is SGHDT, CDR2 YYEEEE. The CDR3 contains 15 residues. V trimming: 3 bases; J trimming: 4 bases; junction bases outside the gene matches: 7. The CDR3 reads CASSWASGLYNEQFF. CDR3 sequence (DNA): TGTGCCAGCAGCTGGGCTAGCGGACTATACAATGAGCAGTTCTTC.

The CDR3 loop reads CSVEGTTSTQYF. Written as DNA, the CDR3 is TGCAGCGTTGAAGGGACTACAAGTACGCAGTATTTT. The chain carries TRBV29-1 and TRBJ2-3; D might be TRBD2 (6 bases). Between the trimmed V and J ends, which lost 1 base and 8 bases, there was a span of 10 bases. This CDR3 comprises 12 residues. The germline V gene encodes CDR1 SQVTM and CDR2 ANQGSEA.

The gene calls are TRBV4-1 and TRBJ1-2; 7 bases line up with TRBD1. Germline CDR1 MGHRA, CDR2 YSYEKL. This CDR3 has 18 residues. J gave up 2 bases and V 5 bases, and 17 bases lay outside the gene matches. The CDR3 protein is CASSFPPAGTEKNYGYTF. The DNA for the CDR3 is TGCGCCAGCAGCTTTCCCCCCGCCGGGACAGAAAAAAACTATGGCTACACCTTC.

This chain joins TRBV28 and TRBJ1-4; D unclear. CDR1 is MDHEN and CDR2 is SYDVKM in the germline V gene. Between the trimmed V and J ends, which lost 4 bases and 0 bases, there was a span of 18 bases. CDR3 length: 18 residues. The CDR3 DNA is TGTGCCAGCAGTTCCGTTGACACGTACACGTCAACTAATGAAAAACTGTTTTTT. Its protein product is CASSSVDTYTSTNEKLFF.

The CDR3 DNA sequence: TGTGCCAGAAGACCGGACAGGGGTTACGAGCAGTACTTC. Protein product: CARRPDRGYEQYF. The chain is built from TRBV5-3 and TRBJ2-7; 9 positions agree with TRBD1. TRBV5-3 is an ORF for which the function is uncertain. This CDR3 is built from 13 residues. J was trimmed by 4 bases and V by 5 bases; bases with no gene match: 4.

The V call is TRBV9, the J call TRBJ2-3, with 8 bases lining up with TRBD1. This CDR3 spans 15 amino acids. With 4 bases clipped from V and 7 bases from J, the junction kept 11 bases outside the gene matches. The germline V gene has CDR1 SGDLS and CDR2 YYNGEE. The CDR3 spells CASSSGTGWMNTQYF. The CDR3 DNA is TGTGCCAGCAGCTCCGGGACAGGCTGGATGAATACGCAGTATTTT.

This clone has only a few counts. The genes are TRBV5-1 and TRBJ2-1, with 12 bases lining up with TRBD2. After removal of 0 bases from V and 6 bases from J, the junction contained 13 bases not matched to a gene. CDR3 size: 19 residues. Per the germline V gene, CDR1 is SGHRS and CDR2 is YFSETQ. The CDR3 DNA sequence: TGCGCCAGCAGCTTGGCCGGGGGACTAGCGGGCCTGACGGGCAATGAGCAGTTCTTC. Its protein product is CASSLAGGLAGLTGNEQFF.

The V gene is TRBV19, the J gene TRBJ2-2, with D possibly being TRBD2 (5 bases). The CDR3 totals 14 residues. From germline, CDR1 is LNHDA and CDR2 SQIVND (reference sequence). V lost 1 base to trimming and J lost 3 bases, with 6 bases between them. CDR3 residues: CASSIGTHTGELFF. The CDR3 DNA is TGTGCCAGTAGTATAGGGACTCACACCGGGGAGCTGTTTTTT.

The CDR3 DNA reads TGTGCCTCCGGACTAGCGGGACCAGATACGCAGTATTTT. It encodes CASGLAGPDTQYF. This chain joins TRBV19 and TRBJ2-3, with 12 bases matching TRBD2. The CDR3 consists of 13 residues. V lost 11 bases and J lost 4; bases outside the gene matches: 4. CDR1 and CDR2 from the germline V gene are LNHDA and SQIVND (reference sequence).

The chain uses TRBV3-1 (or the pseudogene TRBV3-2) and TRBJ1-2; D not resolved. V was shortened by 0 bases and J by 6 bases, with 14 bases between the two germline ends. Germline V lookup: CDR1 LGHDT, CDR2 YNNKEL (reference sequence). This CDR3 is 15 amino acids long. CDR3 DNA sequence: TGTGCCAGCAGCCAAGATCGTCGGGGTATCCATGGCTACACCTTC. Residues: CASSQDRRGIHGYTF.

This chain links TRBV5-1 with TRBJ2-3; perhaps TRBD2 as D (5 bases). Per germline, CDR1 SGHRS and CDR2 YFSETQ. CDR3 length: 16 amino acids. V lost 3 bases and J 5 bases, leaving 19 bases between the germline ends. This CDR3 reads CASSSLGIGIRDTQYF. The CDR3 DNA reads TGCGCCAGCAGCTCCCTCGGGATAGGGATCAGAGATACGCAGTATTTT.

This chain links TRBV6-1 with TRBJ1-5, with D tentatively TRBD1 (5 bases). The CDR3 runs 15 residues. Germline CDR1 reads MNHNS; CDR2 reads SASEGT. Trimming removed 2 bases at V and 0 bases at J, with 8 bases between. The CDR3 loop reads CASSEPTGSNQPQHF. As DNA, the CDR3 is TGTGCCAGCAGTGAACCCACAGGTAGCAATCAGCCCCAGCATTTT.

The genes are TRBV4-2 and TRBJ2-2, with 8 bases identical to TRBD1. From germline, CDR1 is LGHNA and CDR2 YNFKEQ. This CDR3 spans 16 amino acids. Unmatched junction bases numbered 11, after V lost 4 bases and J lost 7 bases. The CDR3 sequence is CASSRGQGATGGELFF. The CDR3 DNA reads as TGTGCCAGCAGCCGTGGGCAGGGGGCGACGGGCGGGGAGCTGTTTTTT.

The chain has TRBV30 and TRBJ2-1; the D gene is possibly TRBD1 (6 bases). The CDR3 consists of 12 residues. Germline CDR1 reads GTSNPN; CDR2 reads SVGIG (reference sequence). Trimming stripped 4 bases from V and 8 bases from J, with 12 bases between. The CDR3 here is CAWTQGYYEQFF. In nucleotides, the CDR3 is TGTGCCTGGACCCAGGGGTATTATGAGCAGTTCTTC.